A single sample is the source of the 9 T cell receptor beta chains below, sequenced in a study of shared clonotypes between healthy human individuals. Produced via immunoSEQ multiplex PCR; TCRdb's table is partial and in-frame only. The sample contains about 710,000 clones, 72% of which appear only once. Material for sequencing was memory CD4+ T cells sorted from blood. Subset defined: CD45RA-negative fraction. Receptors were obtained from a woman in her twenties or thirties in good health.

The chain employs TRBV6-5 and TRBJ2-3; the D gene is possibly TRBD1 (6 bases). The germline V gene has CDR1 MNHEY and CDR2 SVGAGI. The V end was cut by 5 bases, the J end by 9 bases, with 12 bases between. CDR3 length equals 12 residues. The CDR3 here is CASSRETGTQYF. The CDR3 DNA reads TGTGCCAGCAGTAGGGAAACAGGGACGCAGTATTTT.

The genes are TRBV27 and TRBJ1-4; no reliable D call. Trimming cost V 1 base and J 8 bases, with 11 bases left between them. CDR1 is MNHEY and CDR2 is SMNVEV in the germline V gene (reference sequence). The CDR3 has 14 residues. The CDR3 DNA is TGTGCCAGCAGTTTATTCGAGGGTCGAGAAAAACTGTTTTTT. Amino acids: CASSLFEGREKLFF.

V usage is TRBV2 and J usage is TRBJ2-3, with D perhaps matching TRBD1 (6 bases). CDR1 and CDR2 from the germline V gene are SNHLY and FYNNEI. V lost 8 bases, J lost 0 bases, and 12 bases lay in between. The CDR3 length is 14 residues. The CDR3, as DNA: TGTGCCAGCCACAGGGTTAGTAGCACAGATACGCAGTATTTT. It codes for CASHRVSSTDTQYF. Based on the CDR3 plus reference TRBV2 and TRBJ2-3, the full variable domain is EPEVTQTPSHQVTQMGQEVILRCVPISNHLYFYWYRQILGQKVEFLVSFYNNEISEKSEIFDDQFSVERPDGSNFTLKIRSTKLEDSAMYFCASHRVSSTDTQYFGPGTRLTVL.

There are a few counts of this clone. CDR3 region: CASKRQGATGELFF. CDR3 DNA: TGTGCCAGCAAACGACAGGGGGCCACCGGGGAGCTGTTTTTT. The chain is built from TRBV19 and TRBJ2-2; TRBD1 matches 10 bases. Germline V gene lookup returns CDR1 LNHDA and CDR2 SQIVND (reference sequence). The V segment lost 9 bases and the J segment 4 bases; nucleotides outside the gene matches: 5. This CDR3 is 14 amino acids long.

The genes are TRBV6-5 and TRBJ2-3, with 12 bases matching TRBD2. Germline assignment: CDR1 MNHEY and CDR2 SVGAGI. V trimming: 5 bases; J trimming: 3 bases; junction bases outside the gene matches: 3. This CDR3 region has 15 residues. The CDR3 bases are TGTGCCAGCAGTCTAGCGGGAGGGGGGACAGATACGCAGTATTTT. The encoded protein is CASSLAGGGTDTQYF.

The sample holds one count of this clone. A much larger clone differs by one base, so this may be a read error. The CDR3 DNA sequence: TGTGCCAGCAGAGGGCCCTACGAGCAGTACTTC. As protein: CASRGPYEQYF. This sequence joins TRBV25-1 and TRBJ2-7; D call uncertain. V shed 6 bases and J shed 2 bases, with 5 bases lying between them. Germline CDR1 reads MGHDK; CDR2 reads SYGVNS. The CDR3 is 11 residues long.

The chain links TRBV5-1 to TRBJ2-7; TRBD2 agrees at 8 bases. The V gene end was trimmed by 3 bases and the J gene end by 2 bases; junction bases not matched to a gene: 7. CDR1 and CDR2 (germline): SGHRS, YFSETQ. The length of the CDR3 is 15 residues. The CDR3 region is CASSSTSGPTYEQYF. The CDR3 DNA reads TGCGCCAGCAGCTCCACTAGCGGACCTACCTACGAGCAGTACTTC.

V is TRBV11-2 and J is TRBJ2-7; tentatively, D is TRBD1 or TRBD2 (5 bases each). Looked up from germline, CDR1 is SGHAT and CDR2 is FQNNGV. Trimming removed 5 bases at V and 7 bases at J, with 15 bases between. The CDR3 extends over 13 amino acids. The CDR3: CASSTRDGGEQYF. CDR3 nucleotide sequence: TGTGCCAGCAGCACCCGGGACGGTGGGGAGCAGTACTTC. Filled out from reference TRBV11-2 and TRBJ2-7, the complete variable domain reads EAGVAQSPRYKIIEKRQSVAFWCNPISGHATLYWYQQILGQGPKLLIQFQNNGVVDDSQLPKDRFSAERLKGVDSTLKIQPAKLEDSAVYLCASSTRDGGEQYFGPGTRLTVT.

The chain links TRBV2 to TRBJ2-3; 7 bases map to TRBD2. The CDR3 sequence is 16 residues long. CDR1 SNHLY and CDR2 FYNNEI come from the germline V gene. With V trimmed by 4 bases and J by 0 bases, 7 bases remained unmatched. Here the CDR3 reads CASSGRASGSTDTQYF. The CDR3 nucleotides are TGTGCCAGCAGTGGTAGGGCTAGCGGAAGCACAGATACGCAGTATTTT.